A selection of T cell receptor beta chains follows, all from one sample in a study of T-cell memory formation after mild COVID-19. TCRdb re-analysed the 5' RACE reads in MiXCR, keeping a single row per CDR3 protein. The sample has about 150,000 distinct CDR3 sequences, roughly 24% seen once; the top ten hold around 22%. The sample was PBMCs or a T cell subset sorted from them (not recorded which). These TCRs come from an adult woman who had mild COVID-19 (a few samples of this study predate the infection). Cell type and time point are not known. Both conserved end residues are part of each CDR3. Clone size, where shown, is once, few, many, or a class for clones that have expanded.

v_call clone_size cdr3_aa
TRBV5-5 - CASSATSAGNTIYF
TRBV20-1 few CSARPQTGEAYEQYF
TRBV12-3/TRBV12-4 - CASSPGPFPGYTF
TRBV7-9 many CASSPPYLAGVQFF
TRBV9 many CASGKGVGTEAFF
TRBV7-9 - CASSVPAVSYGYTF
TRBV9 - CASSTGGNTGELFF
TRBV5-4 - CASSEVVVEGTEAFF
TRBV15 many CATSRQSPGGTYEQYF
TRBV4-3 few CASSQDSTGEIQYF
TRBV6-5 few CASSSGDPTDTQYF
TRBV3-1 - CASSQFRQAPGELFF
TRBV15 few CATSSGGVTDTQYF
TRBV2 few CASSWGRGTYEQYF
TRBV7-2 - CASSHEEPHYNEQFF
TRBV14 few CASSQDVTGSDTQYF
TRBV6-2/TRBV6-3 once CASRVGVHEQFF
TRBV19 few CASSPGTGVSEQYF